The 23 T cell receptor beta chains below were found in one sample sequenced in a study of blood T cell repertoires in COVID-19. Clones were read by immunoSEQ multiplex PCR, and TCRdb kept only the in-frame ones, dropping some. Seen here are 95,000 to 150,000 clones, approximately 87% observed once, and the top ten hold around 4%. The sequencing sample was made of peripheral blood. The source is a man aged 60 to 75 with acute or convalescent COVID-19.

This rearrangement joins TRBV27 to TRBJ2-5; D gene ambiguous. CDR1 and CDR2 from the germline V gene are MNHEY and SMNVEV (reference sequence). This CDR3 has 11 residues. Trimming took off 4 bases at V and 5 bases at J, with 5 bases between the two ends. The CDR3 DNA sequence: TGTGCCAGCAGTTCCGGGGAGACCCAGTACTTC. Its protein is CASSSGETQYF.

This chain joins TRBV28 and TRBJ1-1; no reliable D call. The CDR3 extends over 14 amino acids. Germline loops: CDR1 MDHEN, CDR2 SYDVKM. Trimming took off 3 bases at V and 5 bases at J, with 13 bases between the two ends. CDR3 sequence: CASSLFGRGTEAFF. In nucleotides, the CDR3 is TGTGCCAGCAGTTTGTTTGGCAGAGGGACTGAAGCTTTCTTT.

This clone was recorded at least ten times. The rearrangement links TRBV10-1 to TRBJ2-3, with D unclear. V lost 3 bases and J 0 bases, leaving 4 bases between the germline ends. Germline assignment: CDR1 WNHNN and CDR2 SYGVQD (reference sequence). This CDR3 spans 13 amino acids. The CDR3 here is CASSDPSTDTQYF. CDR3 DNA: TGCGCCAGCAGTGACCCTAGCACAGATACGCAGTATTTT.

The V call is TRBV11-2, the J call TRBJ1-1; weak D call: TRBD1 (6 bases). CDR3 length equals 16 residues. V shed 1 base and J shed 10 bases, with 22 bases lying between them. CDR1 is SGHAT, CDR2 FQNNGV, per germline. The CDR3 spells CASSLGGGARGWRAFF. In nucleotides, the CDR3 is TGTGCCAGCAGCTTAGGCGGGGGCGCAAGGGGTTGGAGAGCTTTCTTT.

DNA of the CDR3: TGTGCCAGCAGTTCTCCGGGACAGGGGGCGGGGACTGAAGCTTTCTTT. Translation gives CASSSPGQGAGTEAFF. J is TRBJ1-1 and V is TRBV28, with 12 bases matching TRBD1. There are 16 residues in the CDR3. Germline CDR1 and CDR2: MDHEN and SYDVKM. V was pared by 4 bases and J by 5 bases, with 8 bases of the junction left unmatched.

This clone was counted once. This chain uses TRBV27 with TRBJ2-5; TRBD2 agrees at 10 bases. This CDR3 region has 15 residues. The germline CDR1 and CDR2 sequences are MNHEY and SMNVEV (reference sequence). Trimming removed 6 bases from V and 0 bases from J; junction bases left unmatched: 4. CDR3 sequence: CASRPGLAYQETQYF. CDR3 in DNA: TGTGCCAGCAGACCGGGACTAGCGTACCAAGAGACCCAGTACTTC.

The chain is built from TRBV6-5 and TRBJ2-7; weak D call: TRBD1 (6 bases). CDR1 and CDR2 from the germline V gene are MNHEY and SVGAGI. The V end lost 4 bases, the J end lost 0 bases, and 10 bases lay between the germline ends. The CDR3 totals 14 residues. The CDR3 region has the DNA TGTGCCAGCAGTTCGGACAGCCGCTCCTACGAGCAGTACTTC. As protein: CASSSDSRSYEQYF.

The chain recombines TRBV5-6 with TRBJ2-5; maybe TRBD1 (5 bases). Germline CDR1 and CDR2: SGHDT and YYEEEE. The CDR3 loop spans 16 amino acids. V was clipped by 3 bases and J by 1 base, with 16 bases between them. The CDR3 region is CASSYRDSGTQETQYF. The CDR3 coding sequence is TGTGCCAGCAGCTATAGAGACAGTGGCACCCAAGAGACCCAGTACTTC. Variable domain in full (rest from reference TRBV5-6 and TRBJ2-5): DAGVTQSPTHLIKTRGQQVTLRCSPKSGHDTVSWYQQALGQGPQFIFQYYEEEERQRGNFPDRFSGHQFPNYSSELNVNALLLGDSALYLCASSYRDSGTQETQYFGPGTRLLVL.

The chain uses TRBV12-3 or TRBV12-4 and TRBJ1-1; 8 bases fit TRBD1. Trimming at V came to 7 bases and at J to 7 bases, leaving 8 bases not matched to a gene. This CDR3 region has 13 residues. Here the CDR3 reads CASTRDRRDEAFF. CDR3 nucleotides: TGTGCCAGCACCAGGGACAGGAGAGATGAAGCTTTCTTT.

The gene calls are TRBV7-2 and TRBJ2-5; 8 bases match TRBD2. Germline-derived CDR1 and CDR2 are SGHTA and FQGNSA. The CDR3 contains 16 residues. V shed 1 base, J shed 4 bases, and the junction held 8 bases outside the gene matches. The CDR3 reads CASSLESGRKGETQYF. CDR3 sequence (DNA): TGTGCCAGCAGCTTAGAGAGCGGGAGAAAGGGAGAGACCCAGTACTTC.

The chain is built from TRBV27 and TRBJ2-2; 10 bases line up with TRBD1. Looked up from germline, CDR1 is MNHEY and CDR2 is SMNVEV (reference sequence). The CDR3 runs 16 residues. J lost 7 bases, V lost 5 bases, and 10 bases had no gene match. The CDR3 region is CASSPDRGLEDGELFF. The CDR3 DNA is TGTGCCAGCAGTCCAGACAGGGGGCTCGAAGACGGGGAGCTGTTTTTT.

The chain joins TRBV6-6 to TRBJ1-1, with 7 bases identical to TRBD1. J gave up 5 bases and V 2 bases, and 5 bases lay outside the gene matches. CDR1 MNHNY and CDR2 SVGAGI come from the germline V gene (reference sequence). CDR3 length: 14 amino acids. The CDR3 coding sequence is TGTGCCAGCAGTTACGACAGGGAAGGGACTGAAGCTTTCTTT. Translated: CASSYDREGTEAFF.

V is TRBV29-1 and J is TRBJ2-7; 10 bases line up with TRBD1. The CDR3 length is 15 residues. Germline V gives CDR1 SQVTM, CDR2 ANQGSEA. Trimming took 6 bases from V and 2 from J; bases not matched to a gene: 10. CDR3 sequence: CSVGYRDRGTYEQYF. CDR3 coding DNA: TGCAGCGTCGGTTACCGGGACAGGGGAACCTACGAGCAGTACTTC.

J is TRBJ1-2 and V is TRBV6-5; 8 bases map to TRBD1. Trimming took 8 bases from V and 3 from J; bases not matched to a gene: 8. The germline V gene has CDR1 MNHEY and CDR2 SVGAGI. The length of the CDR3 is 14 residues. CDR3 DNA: TGTGCCAGCGGCCCAGGGGGCGGATACTATGGCTACACCTTC. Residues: CASGPGGGYYGYTF.

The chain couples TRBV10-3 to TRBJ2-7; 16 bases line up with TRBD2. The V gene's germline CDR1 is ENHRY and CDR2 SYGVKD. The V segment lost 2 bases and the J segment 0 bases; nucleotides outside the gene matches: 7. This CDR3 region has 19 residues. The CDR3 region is CAISEPSGLAGGPSYEQYF. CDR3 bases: TGTGCCATCAGTGAGCCTTCGGGACTAGCGGGAGGGCCCTCCTACGAGCAGTACTTC.

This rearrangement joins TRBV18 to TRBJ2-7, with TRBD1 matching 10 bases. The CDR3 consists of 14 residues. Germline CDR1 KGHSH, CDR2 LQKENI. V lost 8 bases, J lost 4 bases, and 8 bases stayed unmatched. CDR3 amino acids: CASRTTGGSYEQYF. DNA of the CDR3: TGTGCCAGCAGGACGACAGGGGGCTCGTACGAGCAGTACTTC.

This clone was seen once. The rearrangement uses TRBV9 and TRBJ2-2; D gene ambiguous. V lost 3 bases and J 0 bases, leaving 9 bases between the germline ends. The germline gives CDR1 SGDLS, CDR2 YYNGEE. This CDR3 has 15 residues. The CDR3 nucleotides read TGTGCCAGCAGCGCGTTGGGCTCGAACACCGGGGAGCTGTTTTTT. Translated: CASSALGSNTGELFF. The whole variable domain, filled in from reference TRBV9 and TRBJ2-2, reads DSGVTQTPKHLITATGQRVTLRCSPRSGDLSVYWYQQSLDQGLQFLIQYYNGEERAKGNILERFSAQQFPDLHSELNLSSLELGDSALYFCASSALGSNTGELFFGEGSRLTVL.

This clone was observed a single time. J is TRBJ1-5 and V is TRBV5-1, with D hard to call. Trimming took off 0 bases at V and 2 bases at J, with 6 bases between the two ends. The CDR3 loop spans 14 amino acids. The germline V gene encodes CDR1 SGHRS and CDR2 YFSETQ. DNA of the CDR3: TGCGCCAGCAGCTTGGCCGGGGGCAATCAGCCCCAGCATTTT. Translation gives CASSLAGGNQPQHF.

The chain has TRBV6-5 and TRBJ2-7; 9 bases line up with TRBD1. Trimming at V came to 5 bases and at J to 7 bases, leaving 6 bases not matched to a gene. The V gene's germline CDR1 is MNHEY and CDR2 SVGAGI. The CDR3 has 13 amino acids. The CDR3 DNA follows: TGTGCCAGCAGTACCGACAGGGGGGAAGAGCAGTACTTC. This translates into CASSTDRGEEQYF.

CDR3 sequence (DNA): TGCGCCAGCGGCGATAGCTTGGGAGGAGAGCAGTTCTTC. Its protein is CASGDSLGGEQFF. This chain joins TRBV5-1 and TRBJ2-1; D may be TRBD2 (6 bases). Looked up from germline, CDR1 is SGHRS and CDR2 is YFSETQ. CDR3 length: 13 amino acids. The ends were cut back, 7 bases at V and 10 bases at J, with 18 bases in the middle. Combining the CDR3 with reference TRBV5-1 and TRBJ2-1 gives the whole variable domain KAGVTQTPRYLIKTRGQQVTLSCSPISGHRSVSWYQQTPGQGLQFLFEYFSETQRNKGNFPGRFSGRQFSNSRSEMNVSTLELGDSALYLCASGDSLGGEQFFGPGTRLTVL.

The CDR3 region has the DNA TGTGCCAGCAGCTCCGGGACTGGGCGAGCCACGCAGTATTTT. Protein product: CASSSGTGRATQYF. V and J are TRBV7-8 and TRBJ2-3; TRBD2 might be the D (6 bases). Trimming removed 4 bases from V and 9 bases from J, with 17 bases in between. CDR3 length: 14 amino acids. Germline CDR1 and CDR2: SGHVS and FQNEAQ.

CDR3 loop: CASSRSEREGETQYF. The CDR3 DNA reads TGTGCCAGCAGCCGTTCGGAGCGGGAGGGGGAGACCCAGTACTTC. V gene TRBV28 combines with J gene TRBJ2-5; 10 positions agree with TRBD2. The CDR3 contains 15 residues. Germline V gene sequence: CDR1 MDHEN, CDR2 SYDVKM. V shed 6 bases and J 5 bases; nucleotides not matched to a gene: 9. Complete variable domain (other parts from reference TRBV28 and TRBJ2-5): DVKVTQSSRYLVKRTGEKVFLECVQDMDHENMFWYRQDPGLGLRLIYFSYDVKMKEKGDIPEGYSVSREKKERFSLILESASTNQTSMYLCASSRSEREGETQYFGPGTRLLVL.

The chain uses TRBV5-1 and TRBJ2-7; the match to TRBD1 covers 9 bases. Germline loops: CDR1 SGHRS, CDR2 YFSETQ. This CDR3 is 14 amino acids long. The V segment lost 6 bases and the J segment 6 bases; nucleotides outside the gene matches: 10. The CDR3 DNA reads TGCGCCAGCACGCGGACAGGGGCCTCTCGCGAGCAGTACTTC. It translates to CASTRTGASREQYF.